This T cell receptor (beta chain) emerged from a study of T cells after yellow fever vaccination (dated by TCRdb to about 2019). Study-wide context: Libraries from fractions with low cell numbers were prepared with the SMART-Seq v4 Ultra Low Input RNA kit. Two healthy male donors made up the cohort, one aged 18 to 30 years and the other aged 30 to 40 years. To follow T-cell clones before and after primary and booster YFV17D yellow fever vaccination, bulk TCR alpha and beta repertoires were sequenced over time. Blood was collected at multiple timepoints before and after primary and secondary immunization, and bulk PBMC replicates and cell subsets were isolated. Beyond this particular receptor, the publication reports: Computational filtering was needed because FACS-sorted repertoires could contain abundant contaminating clonotypes from the bulk population. After the booster, most clones that had expanded after primary vaccination were detected again (nearly 97% of CD4 and more than 80% of CD8), suggesting broad maintenance of memory. The secondary T-cell response was weaker than the primary response but faster, peaking on day 5 instead of day 15. Because the study included only two donors, the extent to which the findings can be generalized is limited. A small fraction of clonotypes appeared in both the CD4 and CD8 compartments, likely as a result of convergent recombination.

This clonotype was seen ten or more times. The antigen it binds to is not known. There are no base qualities to consult, and no much larger clone falls within one base. The treatment or condition label corresponds to: live attenuated yellow fever vaccine strain. A standard Ficoll-Paque protocol was used to isolate PBMCs from peripheral blood. CD4 and CD8 T-cell fractions were isolated with Dynabeads CD4 and CD8 positive selection kits. TriZol was used to extract RNA from bulk PBMCs, from CD4 and CD8 fractions, and from dextramer-positive and dextramer-negative fractions. CDR1 MNHEY and CDR2 SVGAGI are derived from the germline V gene. Measured from the cysteine to the phenylalanine, the CDR3 is 17 residues long. The DNA shown is the 51-base CDR3, in frame from base 1. The V end loses 1 base and the J end loses 4 bases, and a stretch of 17 bases separates them. Sequencing took place on an Illumina NovaSeq 6000. Synthesis of TCR cDNA relied on 5'RACE template switching, a step that introduced a universal primer site along with unique molecular identifiers. Priming for cDNA synthesis came from both the TCR alpha and TCR beta constant segments. Library amplification involved two PCR steps, and the second step added sample barcodes and sequencing adapters. Sequencing of libraries was done on Illumina HiSeq 2500 (2x100 bp) or NovaSeq (2x150 bp). The study's own analysis went as follows. MIGEC handled demultiplexing of reads and collapsing into UMI consensus sequences, while MiXCR performed V(D)J alignment. Using edgeR on replicate PBMC samples, clonotypes were called vaccine-responding if FDR was below 0.01 and the log2 fold change was above 5 up to day 15. Each bulk clonotype received a CD4 or CD8 identity based on whether the sequenced CD4 or CD8 repertoire contained that clonotype at higher abundance. TCRdb reanalyzed the raw reads on its own, using fastp at Q25 for trimming and MiXCR for clone calling, and kept in-frame beta chains. Records with the same CDR3 protein are collapsed into one entry carrying the most frequent genes and DNA. The V and J calls follow TCRdb's processing rather than the paper's. Here the sample has a few hundred thousand distinct CDR3 sequences; approximately 10% occur a single time. The ten largest clonotypes hold approximately 3.5% of the sample.

The receptor chain draws on TRBV6-5 and TRBJ2-1, and TRBD2 may be the D gene, going by 6 matching bases. This receptor was taken from a man aged 18-30 years who received the YFV17D yellow fever vaccine. Sample: CD4+ T cells sorted from PBMCs, taken 5 days after the yellow fever booster vaccination. The CDR3 amino acid sequence is: CASSYFISGGTYNEQFF. DNA sequence: TGTGCCAGCAGTTACTTTATTTCCGGGGGAACATACAATGAGCAGTTCTTC.